The T cell receptor (beta chain) under discussion was sequenced for a study of shared clonotypes between healthy human individuals. The study's findings and limits: A handful of donors had roughly 5% of their naive CD4 clonotypes in common.

CDR1 SGHAT and CDR2 FQNNGV come from the germline V gene. V was pared by 0 bases and J by 5 bases, with 20 bases between. The CDR3 length is 18 residues. A note on this clone: The antigen is unknown.

The authors split each subset's genomic DNA evenly across several immunoSEQ plates. Sorted-subset replicate PCRs used 200 ng DNA, around 27,000 T cell genomes. In the authors' methods: Filtering was not the same, since immunoSEQ gave junction-only sequences without quality scores. Profiling relied on immunoSEQ multiplex PCR, and the TCRdb table lists in-frame clones only, not all of them. V and J calls and clone size are those listed in that table; D and trimming were worked out from the DNA. The repertoire holds a few million clones, with about 92% as singletons. Sequencing used naive CD4+ T cells sorted from blood. As for subset: CD45RA+ positively selected. The receptor comes from a man aged 18 to 30 in good health. The chain recombines TRBV11-2 with TRBJ2-1; maybe TRBD1 (6 bases). Here the CDR3 DNA reads TGTGCCAGCAGCTTAGATTGGTTTGCTCAGGGGCCGAACAATGAGCAGTTCTTC. Translating it yields CASSLDWFAQGPNNEQFF.